These 25 T cell receptor beta chains were all obtained from the same sample, sequenced in a study of blood T cell repertoires in COVID-19. Profiling relied on immunoSEQ multiplex PCR, and the TCRdb table lists in-frame clones only, not all of them. The sample lists a few hundred thousand clones; about 85% were seen once. The material sequenced was PBMCs or T cells enriched from blood (not recorded which). The receptors come from a man aged 35 to 55 who had recovered from COVID-19.

The chain couples TRBV2 to TRBJ1-1; TRBD1 agrees at 7 bases. With V trimmed by 7 bases and J by 0 bases, 5 bases remained unmatched. The CDR3 totals 14 residues. Germline V gene lookup returns CDR1 SNHLY and CDR2 FYNNEI. This CDR3 reads CASTSTGMNTEAFF. As DNA, the CDR3 is TGTGCCAGCACCTCGACAGGGATGAACACTGAAGCTTTCTTT. Based on the CDR3 plus reference TRBV2 and TRBJ1-1, the full variable domain is EPEVTQTPSHQVTQMGQEVILRCVPISNHLYFYWYRQILGQKVEFLVSFYNNEISEKSEIFDDQFSVERPDGSNFTLKIRSTKLEDSAMYFCASTSTGMNTEAFFGQGTRLTVV.

The V gene is TRBV13, the J gene TRBJ2-2, with unresolved D. Trimming stripped 1 base from V and 1 base from J, with 7 bases between. Germline V gene lookup returns CDR1 PRHDT and CDR2 FYEKMQ (reference sequence). This CDR3 is built from 15 residues. CDR3 nucleotide sequence: TGTGCCAGCAGCTTAGATGGCGGGAACACCGGGGAGCTGTTTTTT. Protein product: CASSLDGGNTGELFF.

In its sample, this clone was seen a few times. V gene TRBV7-9 combines with J gene TRBJ2-7; 7 bases are a match to TRBD2. V was clipped by 5 bases and J by 10 bases; unmatched bases: 17. Germline assignment: CDR1 SEHNR and CDR2 FQNEAQ (reference sequence). This CDR3 is 15 amino acids long. The CDR3 coding sequence is TGTGCCAGCAGCCCCGATGAAGCGGGACTAAGGGCCCAGTACTTC. Its protein product is CASSPDEAGLRAQYF.

In its sample, this clone was seen a few times. The rearrangement links TRBV5-5 to TRBJ1-5; D gene uncertain. The CDR3 length is 16 residues. CDR1 is SGHKS, CDR2 YYEKEE, per germline (reference sequence). Between the trimmed V and J ends, which lost 4 bases and 0 bases, there was a span of 14 bases. The CDR3 spells CASSQGGPNSNQPQHF. As DNA, the CDR3 is TGTGCCAGCAGCCAAGGAGGGCCCAATAGCAATCAGCCCCAGCATTTT. Using reference TRBV5-5 and TRBJ1-5 for the parts outside the CDR3, the full variable domain is DAGVTQSPTHLIKTRGQQVTLRCSPISGHKSVSWYQQVLGQGPQFIFQYYEKEERGRGNFPDRFSARQFPNYSSELNVNALLLGDSALYLCASSQGGPNSNQPQHFGDGTRLSIL.

CDR3 bases: TGTGCCAGCAGCTTGTCAGTGAACACTGAAGCTTTCTTT. The encoded protein is CASSLSVNTEAFF. The J gene is TRBJ1-1, the V gene TRBV5-6; no clear D gene. Trimming took 1 base from V and 0 from J, leaving 4 bases between them. Per the germline V gene, CDR1 is SGHDT and CDR2 is YYEEEE. The CDR3 has 13 residues.

This clone was detected only a few times. The rearrangement joins TRBV11-2 to TRBJ2-1, with a weak D call TRBD2 (6 bases). Germline V lookup: CDR1 SGHAT, CDR2 FQNNGV. The CDR3 loop spans 12 amino acids. Trimming shortened V by 6 bases and J by 4 bases, and 7 bases separated the two germline ends. The chain's CDR3 is CASRGGYNEQFF. Here the CDR3 DNA reads TGTGCCAGCAGGGGGGGTTACAATGAGCAGTTCTTC.

V usage is TRBV12-3 or TRBV12-4 and J usage is TRBJ1-1; D not resolved. The CDR3 extends over 12 amino acids. Trimming cost V 5 bases and J 5 bases, with 9 bases left between them. The CDR3 protein is CASSTSGTEAFF. CDR3 nucleotide sequence: TGTGCCAGCAGTACTAGTGGAACTGAAGCTTTCTTT.

This clone came up a few times. V is TRBV11-2 and J is TRBJ1-2, with unresolved D. With 4 bases removed from V and 4 bases from J, the gap between germline ends came to 13 bases. The germline V gene encodes CDR1 SGHAT and CDR2 FQNNGV. The CDR3 spans 14 residues. This CDR3 is CASSSKAGGYGYTF. Here the CDR3 DNA reads TGTGCCAGCAGCTCAAAGGCGGGAGGCTATGGCTACACCTTC.

The chain couples TRBV2 to TRBJ2-1; 8 bases align to TRBD1. The CDR3 loop spans 16 amino acids. V gave up 3 bases and J gave up 4 bases; unmatched junction bases: 8. The germline V gene has CDR1 SNHLY and CDR2 FYNNEI. Here the CDR3 reads CASSERGTGPYNEQFF. CDR3 nucleotides: TGTGCCAGCAGTGAGAGAGGGACAGGCCCTTACAATGAGCAGTTCTTC.

The chain has TRBV7-2 and TRBJ1-1; 7 bases agree with TRBD1. Germline CDR1 reads SGHTA; CDR2 reads FQGNSA. The CDR3 runs to 15 residues. The J segment lost 1 base and the V segment lost 7 bases, leaving 9 bases of the junction unmatched. The CDR3 loop is CASKRTGWGNTEAFF. The CDR3 DNA reads TGTGCCAGCAAACGGACAGGTTGGGGGAACACTGAAGCTTTCTTT.

Concerning this clone itself: This could be a read error, since a much larger clone is one nucleotide away. The chain joins TRBV28 to TRBJ2-6, with TRBD2 as a possible D gene (6 bases). This CDR3 is built from 15 residues. Germline values: CDR1 MDHEN, CDR2 SYDVKM. V dropped 4 bases and J dropped 0 bases, with 7 bases sitting between them. CDR3 in DNA: TGTGCCAGCAGTTCCGGGAGCTCTGGGGCCAACGTCCTGACTTTC. Amino acid sequence: CASSSGSSGANVLTF.

CDR3 loop: CASSGLNEQFF. In DNA, the CDR3 is TGTGCCAGCAGCGGGCTCAATGAGCAGTTCTTC. The J gene is TRBJ2-1, the V gene TRBV11-2; D is undetermined. Germline lookup yields CDR1 SGHAT and CDR2 FQNNGV. The CDR3 contains 11 residues. Between the trimmed V and J ends, which lost 5 bases and 6 bases, there was a span of 5 bases.

The V and J genes are TRBV12-5 and TRBJ1-3, with TRBD1 as a possible D gene (5 bases). The CDR3 consists of 13 residues. The V end was cut by 10 bases, the J end by 0 bases, with 10 bases between. Germline values: CDR1 LGHNT, CDR2 FRNRAP. Here the CDR3 reads CATRDSSGNTIYF. The DNA of the CDR3 is TGTGCTACCAGAGACAGCTCTGGAAACACCATATATTTT.

The gene calls are TRBV5-1 and TRBJ2-3; a possible D gene is TRBD2 (6 bases). The length of the CDR3 is 16 residues. V lost 5 bases, J lost 0 bases, and 16 bases lay in between. Germline values: CDR1 SGHRS, CDR2 YFSETQ. In nucleotides, the CDR3 is TGCGCCAGCAGGGAGGGTCTCACCTATAGCACAGATACGCAGTATTTT. It encodes CASREGLTYSTDTQYF.

This clone appeared a single time. The chain combines TRBV7-2 with TRBJ2-7; D may be TRBD2 (5 bases). Trimming pared 1 base from V and 0 bases from J, leaving 10 bases between. CDR1 is SGHTA and CDR2 is FQGNSA in the germline V gene. There are 15 residues in the CDR3. DNA for the CDR3: TGTGCCAGCAGCTTAGAAGTAGCGTACTCCTACGAGCAGTACTTC. Its translation is CASSLEVAYSYEQYF.

The rearrangement joins TRBV7-2 to TRBJ1-4, with TRBD1 matching over 11 bases. CDR1 is SGHTA and CDR2 is FQGNSA in the germline V gene. With V trimmed by 2 bases and J by 7 bases, 9 bases remained unmatched. This CDR3 contains 17 residues. The CDR3 sequence: CASSLRGQGEIGEKLFF. The DNA for the CDR3 is TGTGCCAGCAGCTTAAGGGGACAGGGGGAGATCGGTGAAAAACTGTTTTTT. The variable domain in full, completed from reference TRBV7-2 and TRBJ1-4, reads GAGVSQSPSNKVTEKGKDVELRCDPISGHTALYWYRQSLGQGLEFLIYFQGNSAPDKSGLPSDRFSAERTGGSVSTLTIQRTQQEDSAVYLCASSLRGQGEIGEKLFFGSGTQLSVL.

The CDR3 region has the DNA TGTGCCAGCAGCCCATACAGGGGGCCCTACGAGCAGTACTTC. Protein: CASSPYRGPYEQYF. The rearrangement uses TRBV3-1 (or the pseudogene TRBV3-2) and TRBJ2-7, with TRBD1 matching 9 bases. Losses at the gene ends were 4 bases for V and 2 bases for J; bases not matched to a gene: 3. CDR1 is LGHDT and CDR2 is YNNKEL in the germline V gene (reference sequence). CDR3 size: 14 residues.

The chain has TRBV7-2 and TRBJ1-6; possibly TRBD1 for D (5 bases). The germline gives CDR1 SGHTA, CDR2 FQGNSA. CDR3 length: 14 residues. Between the trimmed V and J ends, which lost 8 bases and 9 bases, there was a span of 17 bases. CDR3 protein: CASGTGGGSSPLHF. CDR3 nucleotides: TGTGCCAGCGGTACGGGGGGAGGTAGTTCACCCCTCCACTTT. The whole variable domain, filled in from reference TRBV7-2 and TRBJ1-6, reads GAGVSQSPSNKVTEKGKDVELRCDPISGHTALYWYRQSLGQGLEFLIYFQGNSAPDKSGLPSDRFSAERTGGSVSTLTIQRTQQEDSAVYLCASGTGGGSSPLHFGNGTRLTVT.

The chain employs TRBV28 and TRBJ1-5; D is uncertain. V shed 6 bases and J shed 3 bases, with 18 bases lying between them. Germline lookup yields CDR1 MDHEN and CDR2 SYDVKM. CDR3 length equals 16 residues. The DNA of the CDR3 is TGTGCCAGCAGCTTCCCGATCGGTGTACCCAATCAGCCCCAGCATTTT. It codes for CASSFPIGVPNQPQHF.

The rearrangement links TRBV10-1 to TRBJ2-5; D gene unclear. Trimming stripped 11 bases from V and 5 bases from J, with 6 bases between. The CDR3 loop spans 9 amino acids. Germline V gene lookup returns CDR1 WNHNN and CDR2 SYGVQD (reference sequence). The CDR3 region is CAVIETQYF. CDR3 nucleotide sequence: TGCGCCGTCATTGAGACCCAGTACTTC.

In regard to this clone: The same CDR3 arises from other DNA sequences in this sample as well. This sequence joins TRBV25-1 and TRBJ1-3; the match to TRBD1 covers 7 bases. Germline trimming cut 6 bases from V and 4 bases from J; bases unmatched to any gene: 3. The CDR3 has 13 residues. Germline V CDR1 and CDR2: MGHDK, SYGVNS. CDR3 bases: TGTGCCAGCAGCGACAGGGTGGGAAACACCATATATTTT. Residues: CASSDRVGNTIYF.

This clone appeared once. This chain uses TRBV28 with TRBJ2-6; D is undetermined. The CDR3 covers 15 residues. From germline, CDR1 is MDHEN and CDR2 SYDVKM. The V end was cut by 6 bases, the J end by 0 bases, with 9 bases between. The CDR3 loop is CASSYLRSGANVLTF. The CDR3 DNA follows: TGTGCCAGCAGCTACTTACGCTCTGGGGCCAACGTCCTGACTTTC. Based on the CDR3 plus reference TRBV28 and TRBJ2-6, the full variable domain is DVKVTQSSRYLVKRTGEKVFLECVQDMDHENMFWYRQDPGLGLRLIYFSYDVKMKEKGDIPEGYSVSREKKERFSLILESASTNQTSMYLCASSYLRSGANVLTFGAGSRLTVL.

The chain is built from TRBV7-2 and TRBJ2-1; D is uncertain. The germline CDR1 and CDR2 sequences are SGHTA and FQGNSA. Deletions cut 11 bases from V and 3 bases from J, with 14 bases between. The CDR3 is made up of 13 amino acids. CDR3 nucleotides: TGTGCCGCCCATTACAGCAACTACAATGAGCAGTTCTTC. Protein sequence: CAAHYSNYNEQFF.

V usage is TRBV13 and J usage is TRBJ2-3; D not certain. V was shortened by 3 bases and J by 3 bases, with 7 bases between the two germline ends. The length of the CDR3 is 13 residues. From germline, CDR1 is PRHDT and CDR2 FYEKMQ (reference sequence). This chain's CDR3 is CASSFAATDTQYF. DNA of the CDR3: TGTGCCAGCAGCTTTGCTGCGACAGATACGCAGTATTTT.

This rearrangement joins TRBV12-3 or TRBV12-4 to TRBJ2-1, with a possible D match to TRBD1 (7 bases). This CDR3 has 11 residues. Trimming stripped 10 bases from V and 9 bases from J, with 13 bases between. The DNA of the CDR3 is TGTGCCACCATGCAGGGGGGTGAGCAGTTCTTC. Translating gives CATMQGGEQFF.